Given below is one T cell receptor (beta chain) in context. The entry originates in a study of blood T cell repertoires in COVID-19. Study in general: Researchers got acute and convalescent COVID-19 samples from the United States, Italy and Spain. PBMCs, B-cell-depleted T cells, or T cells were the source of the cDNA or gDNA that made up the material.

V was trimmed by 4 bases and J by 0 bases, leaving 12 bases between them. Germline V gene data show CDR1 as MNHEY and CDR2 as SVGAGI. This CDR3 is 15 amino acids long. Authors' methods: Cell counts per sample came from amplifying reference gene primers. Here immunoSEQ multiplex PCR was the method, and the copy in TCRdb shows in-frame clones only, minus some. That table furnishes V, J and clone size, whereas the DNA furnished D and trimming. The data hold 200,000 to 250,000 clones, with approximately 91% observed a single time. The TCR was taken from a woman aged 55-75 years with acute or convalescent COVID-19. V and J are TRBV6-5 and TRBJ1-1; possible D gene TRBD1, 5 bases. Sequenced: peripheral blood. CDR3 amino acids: CASSSQTDMNTEAFF. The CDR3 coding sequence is TGTGCCAGCAGTTCTCAGACAGACATGAACACTGAAGCTTTCTTT.